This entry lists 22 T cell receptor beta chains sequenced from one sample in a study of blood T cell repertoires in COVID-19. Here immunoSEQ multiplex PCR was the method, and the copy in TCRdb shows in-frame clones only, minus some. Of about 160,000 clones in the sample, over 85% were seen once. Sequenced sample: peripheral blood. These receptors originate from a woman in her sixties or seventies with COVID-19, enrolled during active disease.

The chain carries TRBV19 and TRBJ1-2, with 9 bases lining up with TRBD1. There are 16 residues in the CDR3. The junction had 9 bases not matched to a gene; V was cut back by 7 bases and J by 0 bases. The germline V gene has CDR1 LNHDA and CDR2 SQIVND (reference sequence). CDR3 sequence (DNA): TGTGCCAGTACCCCCCGGGACAGGGTTGCTAACTATGGCTACACCTTC. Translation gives CASTPRDRVANYGYTF. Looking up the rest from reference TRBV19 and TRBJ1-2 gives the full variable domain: DGGITQSPKYLFRKEGQNVTLSCEQNLNHDAMYWYRQDPGQGLRLIYYSQIVNDFQKGDIAEGYSVSREKKESFPLTVTSAQKNPTAFYLCASTPRDRVANYGYTFGSGTRLTVV.

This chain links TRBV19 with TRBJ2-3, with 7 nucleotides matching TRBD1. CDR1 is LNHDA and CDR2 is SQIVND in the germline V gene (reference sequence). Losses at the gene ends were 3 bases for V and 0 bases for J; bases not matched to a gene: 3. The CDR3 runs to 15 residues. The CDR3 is CASSIDRASTDTQYF. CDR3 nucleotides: TGTGCCAGTAGTATCGACAGGGCTAGCACAGATACGCAGTATTTT.

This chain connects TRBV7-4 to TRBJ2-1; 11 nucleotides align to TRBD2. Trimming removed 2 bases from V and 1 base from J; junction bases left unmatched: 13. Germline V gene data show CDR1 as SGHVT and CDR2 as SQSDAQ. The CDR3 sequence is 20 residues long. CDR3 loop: CASSLIKRLAGGASYNEQFF. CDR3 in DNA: TGTGCCAGCAGCTTAATAAAACGGCTAGCGGGGGGCGCGTCCTACAATGAGCAGTTCTTC.

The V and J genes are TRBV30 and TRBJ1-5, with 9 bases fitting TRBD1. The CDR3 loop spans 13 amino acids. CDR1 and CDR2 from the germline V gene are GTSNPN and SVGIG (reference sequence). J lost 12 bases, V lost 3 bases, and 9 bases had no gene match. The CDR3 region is CAWSSGQGRRQHF. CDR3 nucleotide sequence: TGTGCCTGGAGCTCGGGACAGGGAAGGCGCCAGCATTTT.

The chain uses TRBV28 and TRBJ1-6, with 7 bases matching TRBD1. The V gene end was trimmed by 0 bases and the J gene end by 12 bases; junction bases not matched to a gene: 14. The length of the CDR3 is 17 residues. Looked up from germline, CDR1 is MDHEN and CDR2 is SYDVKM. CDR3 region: CASSLWSLRQGGEPLHF. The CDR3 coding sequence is TGTGCCAGCAGTTTATGGTCCCTCCGACAGGGAGGAGAACCCCTCCACTTT.

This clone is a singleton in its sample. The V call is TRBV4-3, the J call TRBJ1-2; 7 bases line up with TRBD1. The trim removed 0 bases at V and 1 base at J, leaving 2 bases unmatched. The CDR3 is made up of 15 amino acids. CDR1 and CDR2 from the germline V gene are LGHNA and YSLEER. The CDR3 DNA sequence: TGCGCCAGCAGCCAAGATCAGGGGGATAACTATGGCTACACCTTC. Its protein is CASSQDQGDNYGYTF.

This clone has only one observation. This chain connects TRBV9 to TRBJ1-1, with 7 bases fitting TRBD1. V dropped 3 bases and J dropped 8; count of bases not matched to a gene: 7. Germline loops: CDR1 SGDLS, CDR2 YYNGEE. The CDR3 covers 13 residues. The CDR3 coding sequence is TGTGCCAGCAGCGGACCGGGGACAGAAGAAGCTTTCTTT. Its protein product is CASSGPGTEEAFF.

Here the CDR3 reads CASSSPTSGARPYNEQFF. The CDR3 region has the DNA TGCGCCAGCAGCTCCCCGACTAGCGGGGCCCGACCGTACAATGAGCAGTTCTTC. This chain joins TRBV4-1 and TRBJ2-1; 11 bases agree with TRBD2. The CDR3 contains 18 residues. V shed 5 bases and J 4 bases; nucleotides not matched to a gene: 13. Germline loops: CDR1 MGHRA, CDR2 YSYEKL.

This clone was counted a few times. The CDR3 DNA reads as TGTGCCAGCAGCTTGCTGACGGCGGTAGATAATTCACCCCTCCACTTT. It yields the protein CASSLLTAVDNSPLHF. V gene TRBV5-4 combines with J gene TRBJ1-6; D is unclear. The CDR3 has 16 residues. Germline CDR1 is SGHNT and CDR2 is YYREEE (reference sequence). V gave up 1 base and J gave up 5 bases, with 13 bases separating them.

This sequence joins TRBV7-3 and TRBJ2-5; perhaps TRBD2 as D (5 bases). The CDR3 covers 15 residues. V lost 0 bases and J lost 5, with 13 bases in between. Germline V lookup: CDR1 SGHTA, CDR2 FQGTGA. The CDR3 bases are TGTGCCAGCAGCTTAACCTCAACGAGAGGGGAGACCCAGTACTTC. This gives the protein CASSLTSTRGETQYF.

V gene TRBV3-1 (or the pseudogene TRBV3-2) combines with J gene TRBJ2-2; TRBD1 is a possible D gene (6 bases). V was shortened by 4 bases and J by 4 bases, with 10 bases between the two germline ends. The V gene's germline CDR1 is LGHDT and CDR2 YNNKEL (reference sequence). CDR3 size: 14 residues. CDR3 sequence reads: CASSRIGGTGELFF. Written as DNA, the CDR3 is TGTGCCAGCAGCCGGATAGGGGGCACCGGGGAGCTGTTTTTT.

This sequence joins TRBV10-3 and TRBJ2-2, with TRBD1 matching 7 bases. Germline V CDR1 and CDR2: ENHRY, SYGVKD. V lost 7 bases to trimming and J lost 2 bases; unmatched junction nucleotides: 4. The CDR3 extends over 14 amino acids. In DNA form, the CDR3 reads TGTGCCATCACAACAGGGGCAAACACCGGGGAGCTGTTTTTT. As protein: CAITTGANTGELFF.

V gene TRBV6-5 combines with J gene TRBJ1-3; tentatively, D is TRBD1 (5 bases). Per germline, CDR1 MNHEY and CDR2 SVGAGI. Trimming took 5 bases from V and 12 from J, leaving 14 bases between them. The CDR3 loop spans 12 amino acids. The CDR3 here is CASSRRGGDIYF. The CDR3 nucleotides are TGTGCCAGCAGTCGGCGGGGCGGGGACATATATTTT.

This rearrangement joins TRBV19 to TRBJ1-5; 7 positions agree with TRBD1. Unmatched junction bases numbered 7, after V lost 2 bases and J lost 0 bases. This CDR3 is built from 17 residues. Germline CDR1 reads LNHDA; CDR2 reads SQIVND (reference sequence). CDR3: CASSIRRGKYSNQPQHF. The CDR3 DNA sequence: TGTGCCAGTAGTATACGCAGGGGGAAGTATAGCAATCAGCCCCAGCATTTT.

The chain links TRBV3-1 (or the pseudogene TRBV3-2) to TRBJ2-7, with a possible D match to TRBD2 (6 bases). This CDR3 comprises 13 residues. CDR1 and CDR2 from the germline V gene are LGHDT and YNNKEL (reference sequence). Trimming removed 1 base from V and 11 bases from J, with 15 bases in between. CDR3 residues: CASSQVKMGGEYF. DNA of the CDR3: TGTGCCAGCAGCCAAGTGAAGATGGGAGGTGAGTACTTC.

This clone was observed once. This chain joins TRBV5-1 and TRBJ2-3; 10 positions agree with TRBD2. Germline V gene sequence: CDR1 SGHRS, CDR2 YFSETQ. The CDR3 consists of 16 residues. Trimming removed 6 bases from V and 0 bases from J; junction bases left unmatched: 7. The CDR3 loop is CASTGGLASSTDTQYF. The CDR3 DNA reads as TGCGCCAGCACGGGGGGACTAGCGTCGAGCACAGATACGCAGTATTTT.

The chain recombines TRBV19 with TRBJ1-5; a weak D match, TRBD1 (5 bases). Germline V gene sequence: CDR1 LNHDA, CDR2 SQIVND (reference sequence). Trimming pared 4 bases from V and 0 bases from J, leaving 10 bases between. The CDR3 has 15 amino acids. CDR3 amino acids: CASSTTQGSNQPQHF. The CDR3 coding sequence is TGTGCCAGTAGTACGACCCAGGGTAGCAATCAGCCCCAGCATTTT.

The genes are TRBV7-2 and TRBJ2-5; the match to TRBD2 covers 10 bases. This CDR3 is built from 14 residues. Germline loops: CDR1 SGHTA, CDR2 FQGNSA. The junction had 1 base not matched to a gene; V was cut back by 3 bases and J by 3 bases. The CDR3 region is CASSFSGGKETQYF. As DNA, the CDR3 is TGTGCCAGCAGCTTTAGCGGGGGGAAAGAGACCCAGTACTTC.

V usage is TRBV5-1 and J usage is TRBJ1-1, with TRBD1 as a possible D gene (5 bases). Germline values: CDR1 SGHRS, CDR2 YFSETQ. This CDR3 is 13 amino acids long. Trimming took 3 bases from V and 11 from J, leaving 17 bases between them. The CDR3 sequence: CASSSQGTREAFF. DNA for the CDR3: TGCGCCAGCAGCTCCCAGGGCACCCGGGAGGCTTTCTTT. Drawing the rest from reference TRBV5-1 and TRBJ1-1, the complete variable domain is KAGVTQTPRYLIKTRGQQVTLSCSPISGHRSVSWYQQTPGQGLQFLFEYFSETQRNKGNFPGRFSGRQFSNSRSEMNVSTLELGDSALYLCASSSQGTREAFFGQGTRLTVV.

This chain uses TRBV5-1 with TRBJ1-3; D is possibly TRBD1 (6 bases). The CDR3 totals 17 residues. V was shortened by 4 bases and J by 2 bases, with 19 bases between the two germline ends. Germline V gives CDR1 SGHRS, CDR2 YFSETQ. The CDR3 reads CASSLDGRTDAGNTIYF. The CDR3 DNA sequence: TGCGCCAGCAGCCTTGACGGGCGGACAGATGCTGGAAACACCATATATTTT.

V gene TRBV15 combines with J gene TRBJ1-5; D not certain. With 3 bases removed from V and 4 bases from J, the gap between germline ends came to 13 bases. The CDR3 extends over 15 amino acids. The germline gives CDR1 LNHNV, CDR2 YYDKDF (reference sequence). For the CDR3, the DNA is TGTGCCACCAGCAGGCCCGGGGTGGGGAATCAGCCCCAGCATTTT. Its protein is CATSRPGVGNQPQHF. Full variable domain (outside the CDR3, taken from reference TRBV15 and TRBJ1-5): DAMVIQNPRYQVTQFGKPVTLSCSQTLNHNVMYWYQQKSSQAPKLLFHYYDKDFNNEADTPDNFQSRRPNTSFCFLDIRSPGLGDTAMYLCATSRPGVGNQPQHFGDGTRLSIL.

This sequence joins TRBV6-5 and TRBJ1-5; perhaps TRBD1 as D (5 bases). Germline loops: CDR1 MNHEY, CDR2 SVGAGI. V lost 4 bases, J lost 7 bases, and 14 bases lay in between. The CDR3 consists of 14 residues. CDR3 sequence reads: CASSFQGDGQPQHF. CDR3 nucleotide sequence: TGTGCCAGCAGTTTCCAGGGCGATGGACAGCCCCAGCATTTT.